This record covers a single T cell receptor beta chain. Trimming shortened V by 5 bases and J by 15 bases, and 23 bases separated the two germline ends. Germline V gives CDR1 SGHTA, CDR2 FQGNSA. The CDR3 loop spans 15 amino acids. Sequencing was performed with immunoSEQ multiplex PCR; in TCRdb, only in-frame clones are kept and a portion is missing. In the table there are around 340,000 clones, around 89% of which are singletons. Treatment denoted: 19 received Ad26.COV2.S at low or high dose, single or two shots; several received placebo; per-sample allocation not given. After the first vaccine or placebo injection, samples were drawn on day 63. The sample originates from a study of Ad26.COV2.S vaccination and SARS-CoV-2 variants.

The origin of this receptor is a person between 18 and 65 years old who received the Ad26.COV2.S COVID-19 vaccine or a placebo. V usage is TRBV7-2 and J usage is TRBJ1-6; D not certain. Material: peripheral blood, obtained in a trial of Ad26.COV2.S vaccine versus placebo. CDR3 in DNA: TGTGCCAGCAGCCCCGGACTGAATAGGATGTTGCGCCTCCACTTT. Residues: CASSPGLNRMLRLHF.